One sample yielded the 24 T cell receptor beta chains listed below, sequenced in a study of T cells in localized non-small cell lung cancer. The assay was immunoSEQ multiplex PCR, and TCRdb's table has in-frame clones only and misses some. Here the sample spans over 1,500 clones, more than 20% being singletons. The specimen was normal lung tissue next to the tumor, collected before any cancer treatment. These receptors were taken from a man aged 40-75 years with stage II squamous cell lung carcinoma.

J is TRBJ2-1 and V is TRBV6-8; D remains ambiguous. Trimming took off 10 bases at V and 7 bases at J, with 17 bases between the two ends. This CDR3 is 13 amino acids long. CDR1 is MNHGY and CDR2 is SAAAGT in the germline V gene. In DNA, the CDR3 is TGTGCCATCAAGCCGCCCAGAGGAAATGAGCAGTTCTTC. This encodes CAIKPPRGNEQFF.

This rearrangement joins TRBV19 to TRBJ2-1; D may correspond to TRBD1 or TRBD2 (5 bases each). The ends were cut back, 6 bases at V and 0 bases at J, with 15 bases in the middle. This CDR3 has 16 residues. Germline CDR1 reads LNHDA; CDR2 reads SQIVND (reference sequence). CDR3: CASSSLPGSSYNEQFF. The CDR3 DNA follows: TGTGCCAGTAGCTCACTCCCAGGGAGCTCCTACAATGAGCAGTTCTTC.

This clone has just a few counts. V usage is TRBV6-8 and J usage is TRBJ2-5, with a weak D call TRBD1 (6 bases). Germline V CDR1 and CDR2: MNHGY, SAAAGT. V was trimmed by 9 bases and J by 5 bases, leaving 13 bases between them. The CDR3 length is 12 residues. The chain's CDR3 is CASRNRGETQYF. CDR3 sequence (DNA): TGTGCCAGTCGAAATAGGGGGGAGACCCAGTACTTC.

The chain employs TRBV18 and TRBJ2-1; 8 bases are a match to TRBD2. There are 16 residues in the CDR3. Trimming took 3 bases from V and 8 from J; bases not matched to a gene: 12. Germline V lookup: CDR1 KGHSH, CDR2 LQKENI. CDR3 in amino acids: CASSPVAGGSFHEQFF. CDR3 nucleotide sequence: TGTGCCAGCTCACCTGTGGCGGGAGGAAGTTTCCATGAGCAGTTCTTC.

This clone has just a few counts. The J gene is TRBJ2-5, the V gene TRBV6-8, with D possibly being TRBD1 (5 bases). V dropped 7 bases and J dropped 5 bases, with 14 bases sitting between them. Germline CDR1 MNHGY, CDR2 SAAAGT. This CDR3 is 13 amino acids long. The DNA for the CDR3 is TGTGCCAGCATTAGGGGCAATCGGGAGACCCAGTACTTC. Encoded protein: CASIRGNRETQYF.

CDR3 in DNA: TGTGCCAGCAGCCCACCCTTGGCTGGGGCCAACGTCCTGACTTTC. It is translated as CASSPPLAGANVLTF. This chain links TRBV11-3 with TRBJ2-6; D not resolved. V dropped 5 bases and J dropped 2 bases, with 10 bases sitting between them. CDR1 is SGHNT and CDR2 is YENEEA in the germline V gene. This CDR3 spans 15 amino acids.

This clone was seen a few times. CDR3 nucleotide sequence: TGTGCCAGCAGCTTAGCGGGGGTGAATCAGCCCCAGCATTTT. This gives the protein CASSLAGVNQPQHF. The V call is TRBV9, the J call TRBJ1-5, with a possible D match to TRBD1 (5 bases). Per germline, CDR1 SGDLS and CDR2 YYNGEE. The CDR3 runs 14 residues. The V and J ends lost 4 bases and 4 bases respectively, with 12 bases between them. Full variable domain (missing parts from reference TRBV9 and TRBJ1-5): DSGVTQTPKHLITATGQRVTLRCSPRSGDLSVYWYQQSLDQGLQFLIQYYNGEERAKGNILERFSAQQFPDLHSELNLSSLELGDSALYFCASSLAGVNQPQHFGDGTRLSIL.

The CDR3 loop is CATQRQGKETQYF. The CDR3 nucleotides read TGTGCCACCCAACGACAGGGGAAAGAGACCCAGTACTTC. The chain links TRBV18 to TRBJ2-5, with 8 nucleotides matching TRBD1. J was trimmed by 3 bases and V by 10 bases; bases with no gene match: 7. Germline values: CDR1 KGHSH, CDR2 LQKENI. This CDR3 is built from 13 residues.

This chain uses TRBV6-8 with TRBJ2-2; 7 nucleotides agree with TRBD2. This CDR3 is built from 13 residues. Germline CDR1 is MNHGY and CDR2 is SAAAGT. V dropped 5 bases and J dropped 3; count of bases not matched to a gene: 0. The CDR3 sequence: CASSGGDTGELFF. DNA for the CDR3: TGTGCCAGCAGTGGGGGGGACACCGGGGAGCTGTTTTTT.

The rearrangement links TRBV14 to TRBJ1-6; D gene uncertain. CDR3 size: 19 residues. Germline CDR1 and CDR2: SGHDN and FVKESK. V shed 1 base and J shed 5 bases, with 21 bases lying between them. The CDR3 protein is CASSQANFDPLWHNSPLHF. The CDR3 nucleotides are TGTGCCAGCAGCCAAGCGAACTTCGACCCGCTTTGGCATAATTCACCCCTCCACTTT.

This clone was recorded a few times. The genes are TRBV6-8 and TRBJ2-2, with D unclear. The germline CDR1 and CDR2 sequences are MNHGY and SAAAGT. V lost 2 bases to trimming and J lost 4 bases, with 8 bases between them. The CDR3 has 14 residues. The CDR3 DNA sequence: TGTGCCAGCAGTTACCACGGATCCACCGGGGAGCTGTTTTTT. This codes for CASSYHGSTGELFF.

V gene TRBV6-8 combines with J gene TRBJ1-3; D is undetermined. CDR3 length: 13 residues. CDR1 and CDR2 (germline): MNHGY, SAAAGT. Trimming shortened V by 5 bases and J by 2 bases, and 7 bases separated the two germline ends. CDR3 residues: CASSESPGNTIYF. CDR3 bases: TGTGCCAGCAGTGAGAGTCCTGGAAACACCATATATTTT.

This clone was detected only a few times. The chain joins TRBV9 to TRBJ2-1; D is possibly TRBD1 (5 bases). Germline assignment: CDR1 SGDLS and CDR2 YYNGEE. The V end was cut by 2 bases, the J end by 9 bases, with 9 bases between. CDR3 length: 12 residues. The CDR3 loop is CASSVQGTEQFF. As DNA, the CDR3 is TGTGCCAGCAGCGTGCAGGGTACTGAGCAGTTCTTC.

In DNA form, the CDR3 reads TGTGCCAGCAGTGGGGGCGCCGGGCAGGGGTTTAATTCACCCCTCCACTTT. This sequence encodes CASSGGAGQGFNSPLHF. The V and J genes are TRBV6-8 and TRBJ1-6; tentative D call: TRBD1 (6 bases). Germline V CDR1 and CDR2: MNHGY, SAAAGT. The CDR3 loop spans 17 amino acids. V was clipped by 5 bases and J by 6 bases, with 20 bases between them.

This clone ranks as medium-sized. The gene calls are TRBV6-8 and TRBJ1-1; D is undetermined. The CDR3 is 12 amino acids. V dropped 0 bases and J dropped 5 bases, with 4 bases sitting between them. Germline assignment: CDR1 MNHGY and CDR2 SAAAGT. The CDR3 sequence is CASSYSETEAFF. The CDR3 region has the DNA TGTGCCAGCAGTTACTCCGAGACTGAAGCTTTCTTT.

The gene calls are TRBV6-4 and TRBJ2-1; D is possibly TRBD2 (6 bases). Trimming removed 6 bases at V and 4 bases at J, with 25 bases between. Germline CDR1 reads MRHNA; CDR2 reads SNTAGT. This CDR3 region has 18 residues. CDR3 sequence: CASRTKVRAGGGYNEQFF. CDR3 in DNA: TGTGCCAGCAGGACCAAAGTACGGGCAGGAGGAGGGTACAATGAGCAGTTCTTC.

Only a few counts were recorded for this clone. The V gene is TRBV6-8, the J gene TRBJ2-1; D gene ambiguous. Trimming took off 6 bases at V and 5 bases at J, with 20 bases between the two ends. In germline, CDR1 is MNHGY, CDR2 SAAAGT. The CDR3 spans 16 residues. CDR3 nucleotides: TGTGCCAGCAGGATCGATCCACCGCCGATAAACAATGAGCAGTTCTTC. Protein: CASRIDPPPINNEQFF.

This clone is labeled medium-sized. The chain has TRBV6-8 and TRBJ1-2; D possibly corresponds to TRBD1 (5 bases). The CDR3 is made up of 15 amino acids. From germline, CDR1 is MNHGY and CDR2 SAAAGT. The V and J ends lost 10 bases and 5 bases respectively, with 23 bases between them. CDR3 DNA sequence: TGTGCCACCTCAGTGGCGGTGGGGCCAGGATATGGCTACACCTTC. This gives the protein CATSVAVGPGYGYTF.

The chain carries TRBV10-2 and TRBJ2-3; 7 bases map to TRBD2. The CDR3 totals 13 residues. The germline gives CDR1 WSHSY, CDR2 SAAADI. V dropped 8 bases and J dropped 1; count of bases not matched to a gene: 3. The CDR3 spells CASATSGTDTQYF. CDR3 nucleotides: TGCGCCAGCGCTACTAGCGGCACAGATACGCAGTATTTT.

By share, this clone counts as large. V is TRBV14 and J is TRBJ1-1; no definite D call. This CDR3 region has 13 residues. CDR1 is SGHDN and CDR2 is FVKESK in the germline V gene. V was pared by 1 base and J by 4 bases, with 7 bases between. The CDR3 is CASSQVVGTEAFF. CDR3 DNA sequence: TGTGCCAGCAGCCAAGTAGTGGGCACTGAAGCTTTCTTT.

The chain couples TRBV18 to TRBJ2-3, with D tentatively TRBD2 (6 bases). Trimming took off 0 bases at V and 6 bases at J, with 7 bases between the two ends. The V gene's germline CDR1 is KGHSH and CDR2 LQKENI. This CDR3 region has 13 residues. The chain's CDR3 is CASSPPAGDTQYF. CDR3 DNA sequence: TGTGCCAGCTCACCACCCGCGGGGGATACGCAGTATTTT. Full variable domain (outside the CDR3, taken from reference TRBV18 and TRBJ2-3): NAGVMQNPRHLVRRRGQEARLRCSPMKGHSHVYWYRQLPEEGLKFMVYLQKENIIDESGMPKERFSAEFPKEGPSILRIQQVVRGDSAAYFCASSPPAGDTQYFGPGTRLTVL.

The CDR3 sequence is CASSPLGQDEKLFF. CDR3 DNA sequence: TGTGCCAGCTCACCACTGGGACAGGATGAAAAACTGTTTTTT. The V and J genes are TRBV18 and TRBJ1-4, with 8 bases aligning to TRBD1. The ends lost 1 base at V and 6 bases at J; junction bases unmatched: 1. The CDR3 totals 14 residues. Germline V lookup: CDR1 KGHSH, CDR2 LQKENI.

This clone was seen more than once but under ten times. This chain links TRBV11-3 with TRBJ2-5, with D possibly matching TRBD2 (6 bases). CDR1 and CDR2 (germline): SGHNT, YENEEA. CDR3 length: 16 residues. Trimming removed 5 bases at V and 1 base at J, with 17 bases between. CDR3 bases: TGTGCCAGCAGCCACCCCGGAGGGCTGGCCCAAGAGACCCAGTACTTC. Residues: CASSHPGGLAQETQYF.

V usage is TRBV2 and J usage is TRBJ2-5, with D perhaps assigned TRBD1 or TRBD2 (5 bases each). Looked up from germline, CDR1 is SNHLY and CDR2 is FYNNEI. V lost 1 base and J lost 5, with 14 bases in between. The length of the CDR3 is 15 residues. The CDR3: CASSEGGASRETQYF. The CDR3 region has the DNA TGTGCCAGCAGTGAAGGAGGGGCTAGCCGGGAGACCCAGTACTTC.